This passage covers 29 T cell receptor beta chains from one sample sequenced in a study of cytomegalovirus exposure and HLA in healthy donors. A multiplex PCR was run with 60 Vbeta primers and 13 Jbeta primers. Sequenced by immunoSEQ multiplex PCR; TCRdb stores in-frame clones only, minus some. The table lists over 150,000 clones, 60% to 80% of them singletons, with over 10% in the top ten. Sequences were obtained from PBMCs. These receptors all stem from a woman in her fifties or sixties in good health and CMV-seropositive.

CDR3 sequence (DNA): TGTGCCAGTAGTATAGCCATGAACAGGGCCGGCCCTATCTACGAGCAGTACTTC. This translates into CASSIAMNRAGPIYEQYF. The chain couples TRBV19 to TRBJ2-7, with a weak D call TRBD1 (6 bases). Germline V lookup: CDR1 LNHDA, CDR2 SQIVND (reference sequence). Trimming left V 1 base short and J 3 bases short, with 22 bases between. The CDR3 is 18 residues long. Full variable domain (outside the CDR3, taken from reference TRBV19 and TRBJ2-7): DGGITQSPKYLFRKEGQNVTLSCEQNLNHDAMYWYRQDPGQGLRLIYYSQIVNDFQKGDIAEGYSVSREKKESFPLTVTSAQKNPTAFYLCASSIAMNRAGPIYEQYFGPGTRLTVT.

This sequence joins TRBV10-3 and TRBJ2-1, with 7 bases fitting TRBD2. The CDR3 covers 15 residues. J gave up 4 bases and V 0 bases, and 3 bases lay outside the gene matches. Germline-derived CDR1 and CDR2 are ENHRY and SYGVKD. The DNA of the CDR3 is TGTGCCATCAGTGAGTCGAAACTAGCGTACAATGAGCAGTTCTTC. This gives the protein CAISESKLAYNEQFF.

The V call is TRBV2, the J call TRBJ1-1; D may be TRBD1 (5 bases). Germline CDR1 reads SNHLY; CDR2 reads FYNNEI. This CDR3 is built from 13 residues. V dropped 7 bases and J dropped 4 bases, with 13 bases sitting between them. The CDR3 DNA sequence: TGTGCCAGCAACAGGATAATGGGCACTGAAGCTTTCTTT. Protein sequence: CASNRIMGTEAFF.

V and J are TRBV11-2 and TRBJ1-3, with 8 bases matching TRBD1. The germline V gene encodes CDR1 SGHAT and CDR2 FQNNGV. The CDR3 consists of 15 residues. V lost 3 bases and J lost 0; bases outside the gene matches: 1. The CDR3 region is CASSLDRVSGNTIYF. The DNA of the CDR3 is TGTGCCAGCAGCTTGGACAGGGTCTCTGGAAACACCATATATTTT.

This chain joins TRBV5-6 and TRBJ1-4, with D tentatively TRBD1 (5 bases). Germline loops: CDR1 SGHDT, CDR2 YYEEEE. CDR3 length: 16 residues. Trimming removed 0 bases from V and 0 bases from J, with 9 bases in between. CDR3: CASSLGQLATNEKLFF. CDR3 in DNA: TGTGCCAGCAGCTTGGGACAGCTTGCAACTAATGAAAAACTGTTTTTT.

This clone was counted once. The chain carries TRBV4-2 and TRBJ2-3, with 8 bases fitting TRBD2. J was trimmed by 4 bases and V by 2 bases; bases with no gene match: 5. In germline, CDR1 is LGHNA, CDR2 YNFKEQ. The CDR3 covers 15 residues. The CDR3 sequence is CASSQYGGASDTQYF. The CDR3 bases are TGTGCCAGCAGCCAATACGGGGGGGCCTCAGATACGCAGTATTTT.

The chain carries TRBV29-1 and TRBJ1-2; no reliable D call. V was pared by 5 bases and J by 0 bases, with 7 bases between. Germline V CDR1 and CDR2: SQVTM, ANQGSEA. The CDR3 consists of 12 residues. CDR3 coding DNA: TGCAGCGTTATTCCGGCTAACTATGGCTACACCTTC. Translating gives CSVIPANYGYTF. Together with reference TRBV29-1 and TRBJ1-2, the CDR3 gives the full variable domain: SAVISQKPSRDICQRGTSLTIQCQVDSQVTMMFWYRQQPGQSLTLIATANQGSEATYESGFVIDKFPISRPNLTFSTLTVSNMSPEDSSIYLCSVIPANYGYTFGSGTRLTVV.

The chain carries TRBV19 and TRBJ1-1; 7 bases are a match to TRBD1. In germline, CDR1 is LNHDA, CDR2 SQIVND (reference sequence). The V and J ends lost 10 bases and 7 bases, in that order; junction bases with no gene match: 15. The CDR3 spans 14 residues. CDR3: CATSGQIISREAFF. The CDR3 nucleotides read TGTGCCACCTCGGGACAGATAATATCGCGTGAAGCTTTCTTT.

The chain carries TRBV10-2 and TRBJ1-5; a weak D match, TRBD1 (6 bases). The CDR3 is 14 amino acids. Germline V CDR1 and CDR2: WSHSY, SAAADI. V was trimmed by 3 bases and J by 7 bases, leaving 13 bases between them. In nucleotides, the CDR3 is TGCGCCAGCAGTGAATCAGGGGTTAAACAGCCCCAGCATTTT. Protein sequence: CASSESGVKQPQHF.

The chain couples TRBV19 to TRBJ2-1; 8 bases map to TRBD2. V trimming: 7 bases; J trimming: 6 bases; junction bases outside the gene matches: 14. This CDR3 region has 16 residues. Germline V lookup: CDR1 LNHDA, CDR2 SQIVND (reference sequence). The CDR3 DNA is TGTGCCAGTACCTCTCTGGGGTCGGGGGGGCCCAATGAGCAGTTCTTC. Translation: CASTSLGSGGPNEQFF.

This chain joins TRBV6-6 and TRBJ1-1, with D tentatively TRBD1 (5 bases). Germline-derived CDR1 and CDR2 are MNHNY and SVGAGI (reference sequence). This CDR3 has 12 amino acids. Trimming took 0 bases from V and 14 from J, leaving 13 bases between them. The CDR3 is CASSYSNMGLFF. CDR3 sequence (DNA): TGTGCCAGCAGTTACTCGAATATGGGACTCTTCTTT.

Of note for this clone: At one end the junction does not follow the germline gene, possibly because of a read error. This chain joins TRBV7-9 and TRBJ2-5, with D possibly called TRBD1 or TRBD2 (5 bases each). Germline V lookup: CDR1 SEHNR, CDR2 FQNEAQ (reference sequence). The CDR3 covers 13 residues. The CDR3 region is CAGAKPQRETQYF. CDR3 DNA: TGCGCCGGGGCCAAGCCACAGAGGGAGACCCAGTACTTC.

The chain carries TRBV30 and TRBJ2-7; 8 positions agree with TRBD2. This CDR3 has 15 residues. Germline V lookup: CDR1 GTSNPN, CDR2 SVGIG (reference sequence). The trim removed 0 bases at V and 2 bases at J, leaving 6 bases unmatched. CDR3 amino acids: CAWSVPGLGPYEQYF. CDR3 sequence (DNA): TGTGCCTGGAGTGTACCGGGACTAGGCCCCTACGAGCAGTACTTC.

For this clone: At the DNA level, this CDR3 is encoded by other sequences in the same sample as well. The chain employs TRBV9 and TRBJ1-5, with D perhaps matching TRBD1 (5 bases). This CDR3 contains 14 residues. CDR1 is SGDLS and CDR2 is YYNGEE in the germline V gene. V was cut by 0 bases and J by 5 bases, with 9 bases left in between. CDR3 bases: TGTGCCAGCAGCGTAGGTGGAGGGGATCAGCCCCAGCATTTT. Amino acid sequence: CASSVGGGDQPQHF.

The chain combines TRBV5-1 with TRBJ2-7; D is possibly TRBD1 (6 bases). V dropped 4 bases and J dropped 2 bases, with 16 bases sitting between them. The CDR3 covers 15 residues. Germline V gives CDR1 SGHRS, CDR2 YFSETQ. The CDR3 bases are TGCGCCAGCAGCCCGAGGACAGTTGCTACCTACGAGCAGTACTTC. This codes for CASSPRTVATYEQYF.

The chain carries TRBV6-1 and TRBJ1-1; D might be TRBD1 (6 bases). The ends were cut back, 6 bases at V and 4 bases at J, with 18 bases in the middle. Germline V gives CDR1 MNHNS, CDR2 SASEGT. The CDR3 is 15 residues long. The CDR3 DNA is TGTGCCAGCAGCAAGGGTCCAGGGGAGGGCACTGAAGCTTTCTTT. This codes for CASSKGPGEGTEAFF.

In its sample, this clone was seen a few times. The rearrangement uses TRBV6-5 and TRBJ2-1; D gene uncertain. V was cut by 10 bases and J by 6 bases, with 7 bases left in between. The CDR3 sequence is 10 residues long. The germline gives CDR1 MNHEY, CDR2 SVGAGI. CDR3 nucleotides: TGTGCCACCCCTATCAATGAGCAGTTCTTC. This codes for CATPINEQFF.

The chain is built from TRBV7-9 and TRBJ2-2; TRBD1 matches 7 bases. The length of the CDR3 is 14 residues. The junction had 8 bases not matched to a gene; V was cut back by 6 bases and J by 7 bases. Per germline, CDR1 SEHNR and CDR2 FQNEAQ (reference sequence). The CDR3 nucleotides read TGTGCCAGCAGGTACAGGGGAAAGAACGGGGAGCTGTTTTTT. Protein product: CASRYRGKNGELFF.

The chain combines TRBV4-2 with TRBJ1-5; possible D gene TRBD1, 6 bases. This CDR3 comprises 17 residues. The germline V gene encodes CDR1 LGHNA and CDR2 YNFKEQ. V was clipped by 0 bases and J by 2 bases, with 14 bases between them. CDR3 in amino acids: CASSQDGTLIRNQPQHF. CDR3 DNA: TGTGCCAGCAGCCAAGACGGGACATTGATTCGCAATCAGCCCCAGCATTTT.

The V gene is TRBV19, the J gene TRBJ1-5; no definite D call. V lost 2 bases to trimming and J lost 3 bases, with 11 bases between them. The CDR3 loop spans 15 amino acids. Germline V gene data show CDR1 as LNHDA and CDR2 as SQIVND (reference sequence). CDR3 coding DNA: TGTGCCAGTAGTATACGGGAAAGGGTCAATCAGCCCCAGCATTTT. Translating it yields CASSIRERVNQPQHF.

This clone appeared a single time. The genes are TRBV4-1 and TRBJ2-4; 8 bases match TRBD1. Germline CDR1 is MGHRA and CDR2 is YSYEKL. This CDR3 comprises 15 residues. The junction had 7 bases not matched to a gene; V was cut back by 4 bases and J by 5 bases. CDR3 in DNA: TGCGCCAGCAGCCTAATACAGGGGGGCCAAAACATTCAGTACTTC. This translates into CASSLIQGGQNIQYF.

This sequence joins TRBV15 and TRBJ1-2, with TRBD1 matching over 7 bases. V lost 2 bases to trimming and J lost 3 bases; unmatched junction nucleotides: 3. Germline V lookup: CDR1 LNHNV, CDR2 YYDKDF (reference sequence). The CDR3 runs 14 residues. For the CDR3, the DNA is TGTGCCACCAGCAGAAGAACAGGGGACTATGGCTACACCTTC. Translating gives CATSRRTGDYGYTF.

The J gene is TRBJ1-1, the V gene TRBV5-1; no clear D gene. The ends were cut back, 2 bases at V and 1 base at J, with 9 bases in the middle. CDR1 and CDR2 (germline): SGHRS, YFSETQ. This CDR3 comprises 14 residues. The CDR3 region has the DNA TGCGCCAGCAGCTTAGGTCAGGCGAACACTGAAGCTTTCTTT. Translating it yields CASSLGQANTEAFF.

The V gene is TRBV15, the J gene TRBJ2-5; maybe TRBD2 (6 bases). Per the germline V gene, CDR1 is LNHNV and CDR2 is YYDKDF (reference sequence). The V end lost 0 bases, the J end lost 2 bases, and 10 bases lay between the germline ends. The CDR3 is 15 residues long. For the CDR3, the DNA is TGTGCCACCAGCAGAGATGTGGCGGGGCAAGAGACCCAGTACTTC. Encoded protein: CATSRDVAGQETQYF.

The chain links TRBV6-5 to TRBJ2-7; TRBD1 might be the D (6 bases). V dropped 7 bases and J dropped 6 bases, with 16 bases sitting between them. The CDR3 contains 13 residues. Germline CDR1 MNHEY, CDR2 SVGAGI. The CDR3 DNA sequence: TGTGCCAGCAACACCCATGGGGGCGGCGAGCAGTACTTC. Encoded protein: CASNTHGGGEQYF.

CDR3 nucleotides: TGTGCCATCACTACTGATATAAGGGACAGCTCTACGGGAGCTTTCTTT. Its translation: CAITTDIRDSSTGAFF. V gene TRBV10-3 combines with J gene TRBJ1-1, with TRBD1 matching 7 bases. This CDR3 has 16 amino acids. The V and J ends lost 7 bases and 10 bases, in that order; junction bases with no gene match: 21. The germline CDR1 and CDR2 sequences are ENHRY and SYGVKD.

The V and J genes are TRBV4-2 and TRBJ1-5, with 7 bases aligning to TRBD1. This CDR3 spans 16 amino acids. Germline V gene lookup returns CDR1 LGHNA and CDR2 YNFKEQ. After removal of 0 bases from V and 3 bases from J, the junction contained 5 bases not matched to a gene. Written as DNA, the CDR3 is TGTGCCAGCAGCCAAGAACCCAGGGGGATCAATCAGCCCCAGCATTTT. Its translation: CASSQEPRGINQPQHF.

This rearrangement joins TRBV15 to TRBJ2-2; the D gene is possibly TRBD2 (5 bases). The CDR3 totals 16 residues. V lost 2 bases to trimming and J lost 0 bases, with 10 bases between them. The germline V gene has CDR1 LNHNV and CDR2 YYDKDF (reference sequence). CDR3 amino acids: CATSRRSGSNTGELFF. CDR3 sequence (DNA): TGTGCCACCAGCAGACGGAGCGGATCGAACACCGGGGAGCTGTTTTTT. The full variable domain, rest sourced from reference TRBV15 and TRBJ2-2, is DAMVIQNPRYQVTQFGKPVTLSCSQTLNHNVMYWYQQKSSQAPKLLFHYYDKDFNNEADTPDNFQSRRPNTSFCFLDIRSPGLGDTAMYLCATSRRSGSNTGELFFGEGSRLTVL.

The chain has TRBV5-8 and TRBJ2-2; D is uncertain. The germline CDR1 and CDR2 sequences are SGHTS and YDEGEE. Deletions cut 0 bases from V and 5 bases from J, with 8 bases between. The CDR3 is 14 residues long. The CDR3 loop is CASSLDSRTGELFF. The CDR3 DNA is TGTGCCAGCAGCTTGGACAGTAGGACCGGGGAGCTGTTTTTT. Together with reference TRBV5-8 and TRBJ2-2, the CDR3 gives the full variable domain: EAGVTQSPTHLIKTRGQQATLRCSPISGHTSVYWYQQALGLGLQFLLWYDEGEERNRGNFPPRFSGRQFPNYSSELNVNALELEDSALYLCASSLDSRTGELFFGEGSRLTVL.